What follows are 13 T cell receptor beta chains derived from one specimen sequenced in a study of multiple sclerosis patients with progressive multifocal leukoencephalopathy. The time point here: time of PML onset. TCRdb keeps only in-frame clones here, not all; method: immunoSEQ multiplex PCR. The table has fewer than 40,000 clones, less than 90% seen once. Sequences were derived from PBMCs, sampled from a patient treated with natalizumab. Receptors originate from a human donor with progressive multifocal leukoencephalopathy.

This clone was detected only once. J is TRBJ2-1 and V is TRBV5-5; 8 bases agree with TRBD2. The CDR3 length is 13 residues. V shed 4 bases and J 15 bases; nucleotides not matched to a gene: 12. In germline, CDR1 is SGHKS, CDR2 YYEKEE (reference sequence). The CDR3 DNA sequence: TGTGCCAGCAGCAAGGGACTAGGGGTCTTGGCGTTCTTC. Translated: CASSKGLGVLAFF. Full variable domain (remainder filled in from reference TRBV5-5 and TRBJ2-1): DAGVTQSPTHLIKTRGQQVTLRCSPISGHKSVSWYQQVLGQGPQFIFQYYEKEERGRGNFPDRFSARQFPNYSSELNVNALLLGDSALYLCASSKGLGVLAFFGPGTRLTVL.

The rearrangement uses TRBV9 and TRBJ1-2; possible D gene TRBD1, 6 bases. Germline V gene data show CDR1 as SGDLS and CDR2 as YYNGEE. Trimming stripped 0 bases from V and 8 bases from J, with 17 bases between. This CDR3 contains 15 residues. The CDR3 here is CASSVESPGAWGYTF. In DNA form, the CDR3 reads TGTGCCAGCAGCGTAGAATCCCCAGGGGCTTGGGGCTACACCTTC. Drawing the rest from reference TRBV9 and TRBJ1-2, the complete variable domain is DSGVTQTPKHLITATGQRVTLRCSPRSGDLSVYWYQQSLDQGLQFLIQYYNGEERAKGNILERFSAQQFPDLHSELNLSSLELGDSALYFCASSVESPGAWGYTFGSGTRLTVV.

Written as DNA, the CDR3 is TGTGCCAGCAGCTTCCCCGACAGGCCCTTTGATGGCTACACCTTC. This codes for CASSFPDRPFDGYTF. The chain joins TRBV5-4 to TRBJ1-2; the D gene is possibly TRBD1 (6 bases). The CDR3 is 15 amino acids. V shed 2 bases and J shed 6 bases, with 17 bases lying between them. CDR1 SGHNT and CDR2 YYREEE come from the germline V gene (reference sequence).

The chain joins TRBV19 to TRBJ2-3; perhaps TRBD1 as D (6 bases). Trimming removed 6 bases from V and 3 bases from J, with 13 bases in between. The CDR3 runs 14 residues. Germline loops: CDR1 LNHDA, CDR2 SQIVND (reference sequence). CDR3 coding DNA: TGTGCCAGTAGCTACAGGGTTGGGACAGATACGCAGTATTTT. Its protein is CASSYRVGTDTQYF. The variable domain in full, with the rest retrieved from reference TRBV19 and TRBJ2-3, is DGGITQSPKYLFRKEGQNVTLSCEQNLNHDAMYWYRQDPGQGLRLIYYSQIVNDFQKGDIAEGYSVSREKKESFPLTVTSAQKNPTAFYLCASSYRVGTDTQYFGPGTRLTVL.

V gene TRBV29-1 combines with J gene TRBJ1-2, with a possible D match to TRBD1 (5 bases). V was trimmed by 4 bases and J by 5 bases, leaving 14 bases between them. CDR3 length: 13 amino acids. CDR1 SQVTM and CDR2 ANQGSEA come from the germline V gene. CDR3: CSVAQVTGYGYTF. CDR3 DNA: TGCAGCGTTGCACAGGTCACGGGGTATGGCTACACCTTC.

V gene TRBV7-2 combines with J gene TRBJ1-4, with D tentatively TRBD1 (5 bases). Germline V gives CDR1 SGHTA, CDR2 FQGNSA. Between the trimmed V and J ends, which lost 5 bases and 5 bases, there was a span of 12 bases. The CDR3 has 14 residues. CDR3 DNA: TGTGCCAGCAGCGACGGGGGAGGAAATGAAAAACTGTTTTTT. Amino acid sequence: CASSDGGGNEKLFF.

The V and J genes are TRBV11-2 and TRBJ2-1; D is perhaps TRBD2 (6 bases). The CDR3 loop spans 15 amino acids. The germline gives CDR1 SGHAT, CDR2 FQNNGV. V dropped 1 base and J dropped 5 bases, with 12 bases sitting between them. Written as DNA, the CDR3 is TGTGCCAGCAGCTTAGGGGCTAGCGACCACAATGAGCAGTTCTTC. Translation gives CASSLGASDHNEQFF.

This clone was picked up one time. V is TRBV2 and J is TRBJ2-1, with D perhaps matching TRBD1 (6 bases). V dropped 1 base and J dropped 2 bases, with 15 bases sitting between them. Germline V lookup: CDR1 SNHLY, CDR2 FYNNEI. This CDR3 comprises 17 residues. The CDR3 DNA follows: TGTGCCAGCAGTGAAGGGGTAGGAAGGACAGCCTACAATGAGCAGTTCTTC. This gives the protein CASSEGVGRTAYNEQFF.

Of note for this clone: Germline is not matched at one junction end, which may reflect a read error. This CDR3 is also generated by other DNA sequences in the sample. V and J are TRBV28 and TRBJ1-1, with D hard to call. Germline V gives CDR1 MDHEN, CDR2 SYDVKM. CDR3 length: 12 residues. The CDR3 coding sequence is TGTGCCAGCAGTTTTGTGGGCCGTGAAGCCTTCTTT. It translates to CASSFVGREAFF.

V gene TRBV7-9 combines with J gene TRBJ2-1; 7 bases align to TRBD2. The CDR3 runs to 15 residues. From germline, CDR1 is SEHNR and CDR2 FQNEAQ (reference sequence). The J segment lost 4 bases and the V segment lost 5 bases, leaving 8 bases of the junction unmatched. CDR3 sequence (DNA): TGTGCCAGCAGCCCCGGGGGAGGGATATACAATGAGCAGTTCTTC. Translated, it gives CASSPGGGIYNEQFF.

The genes are TRBV7-3 and TRBJ2-1; 9 bases are shared with TRBD2. J gave up 6 bases and V 5 bases, and 8 bases lay outside the gene matches. Germline V gene data show CDR1 as SGHTA and CDR2 as FQGTGA. The CDR3 spans 15 residues. The CDR3 loop reads CASSPGREGANEQFF. CDR3 nucleotides: TGTGCCAGCAGCCCGGGGCGGGAGGGGGCCAATGAGCAGTTCTTC.

CDR3 coding DNA: TGTGCCAGCAACCCATTCTTATACTATGGCTACACCTTC. Translation: CASNPFLYYGYTF. This chain joins TRBV11-3 and TRBJ1-2, with D hard to call. This CDR3 is 13 amino acids long. Germline CDR1 is SGHNT and CDR2 is YENEEA. Trimming cost V 7 bases and J 3 bases, with 12 bases left between them.

The genes are TRBV6-1 and TRBJ1-1; D call uncertain. Germline CDR1 MNHNS, CDR2 SASEGT. CDR3 length: 13 amino acids. V was clipped by 2 bases and J by 0 bases, with 4 bases between them. This CDR3 reads CASSESVNTEAFF. Written as DNA, the CDR3 is TGTGCCAGCAGTGAATCGGTGAACACTGAAGCTTTCTTT.